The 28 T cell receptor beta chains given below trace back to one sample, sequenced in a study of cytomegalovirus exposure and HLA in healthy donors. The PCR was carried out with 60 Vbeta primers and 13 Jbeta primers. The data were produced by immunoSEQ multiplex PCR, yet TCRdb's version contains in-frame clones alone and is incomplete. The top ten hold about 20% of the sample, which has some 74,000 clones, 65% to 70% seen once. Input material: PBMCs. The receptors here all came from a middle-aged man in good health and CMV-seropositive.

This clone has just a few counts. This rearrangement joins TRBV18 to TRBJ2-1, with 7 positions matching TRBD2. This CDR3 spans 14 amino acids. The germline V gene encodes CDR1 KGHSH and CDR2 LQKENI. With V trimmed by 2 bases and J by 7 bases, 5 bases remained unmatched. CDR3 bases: TGTGCCAGCTCACCAGAAGCGGGGAGTAATGAGCAGTTCTTC. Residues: CASSPEAGSNEQFF.

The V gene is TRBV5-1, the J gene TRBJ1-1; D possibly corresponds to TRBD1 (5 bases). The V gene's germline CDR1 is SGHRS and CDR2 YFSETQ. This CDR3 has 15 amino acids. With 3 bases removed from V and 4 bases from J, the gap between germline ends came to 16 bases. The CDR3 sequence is CASSSIGGGGTEAFF. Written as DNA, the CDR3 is TGCGCCAGCAGCTCGATCGGGGGGGGAGGCACTGAAGCTTTCTTT.

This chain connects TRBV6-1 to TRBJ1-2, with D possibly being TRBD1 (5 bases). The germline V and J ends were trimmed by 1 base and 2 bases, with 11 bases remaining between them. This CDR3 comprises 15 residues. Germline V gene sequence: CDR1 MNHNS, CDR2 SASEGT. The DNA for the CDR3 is TGTGCCAGCAGTGAAGGGCCGAGACAGAACTATGGCTACACCTTC. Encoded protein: CASSEGPRQNYGYTF.

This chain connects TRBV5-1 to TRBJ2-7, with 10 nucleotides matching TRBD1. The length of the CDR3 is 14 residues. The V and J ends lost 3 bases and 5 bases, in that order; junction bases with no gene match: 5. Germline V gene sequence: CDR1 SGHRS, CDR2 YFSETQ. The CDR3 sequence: CASSWGQGSDEQYF. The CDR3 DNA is TGCGCCAGCAGCTGGGGACAGGGGAGCGACGAGCAGTACTTC.

The CDR3 spells CAWTTSPHSGELFF. As DNA, the CDR3 is TGTGCCTGGACGACATCCCCCCACAGCGGGGAGCTGTTTTTT. This chain links TRBV30 with TRBJ2-2; D gene unclear. The CDR3 extends over 14 amino acids. Trimming stripped 4 bases from V and 7 bases from J, with 16 bases between. Germline CDR1 reads GTSNPN; CDR2 reads SVGIG (reference sequence).

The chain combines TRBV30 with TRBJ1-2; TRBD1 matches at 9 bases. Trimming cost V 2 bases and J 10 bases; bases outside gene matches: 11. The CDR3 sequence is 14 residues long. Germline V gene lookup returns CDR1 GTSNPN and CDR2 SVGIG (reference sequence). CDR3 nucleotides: TGTGCCTGGAGTCGAGGGGACAGGGTGGCCCCCTACACCTTC. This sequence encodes CAWSRGDRVAPYTF. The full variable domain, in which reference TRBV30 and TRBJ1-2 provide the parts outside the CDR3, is SQTIHQWPATLVQPVGSPLSLECTVEGTSNPNLYWYRQAAGRGLQLLFYSVGIGQISSEVPQNLSASRPQDRQFILSSKKLLLSDSGFYLCAWSRGDRVAPYTFGSGTRLTVV.

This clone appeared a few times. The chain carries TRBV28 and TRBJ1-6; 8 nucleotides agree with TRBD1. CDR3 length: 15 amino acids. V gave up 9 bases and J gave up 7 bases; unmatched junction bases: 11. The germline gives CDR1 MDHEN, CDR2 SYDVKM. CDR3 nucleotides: TGTGCCAGTAGACTTCCTACAGGGGGGAATTCACCCCTCCACTTT. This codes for CASRLPTGGNSPLHF.

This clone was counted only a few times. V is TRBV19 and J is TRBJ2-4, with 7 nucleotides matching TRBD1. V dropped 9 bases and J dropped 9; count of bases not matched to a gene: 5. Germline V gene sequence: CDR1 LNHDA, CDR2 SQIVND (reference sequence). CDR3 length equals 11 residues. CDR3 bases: TGTGCCAGCCGGGACAGTGGCATTCAGTACTTC. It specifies CASRDSGIQYF.

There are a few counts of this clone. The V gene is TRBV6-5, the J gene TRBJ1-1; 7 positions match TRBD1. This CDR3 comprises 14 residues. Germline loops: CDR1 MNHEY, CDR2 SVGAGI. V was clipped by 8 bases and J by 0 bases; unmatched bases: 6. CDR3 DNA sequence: TGTGCCAGCGCAAGGGACAGCTTGAACACTGAAGCTTTCTTT. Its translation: CASARDSLNTEAFF.

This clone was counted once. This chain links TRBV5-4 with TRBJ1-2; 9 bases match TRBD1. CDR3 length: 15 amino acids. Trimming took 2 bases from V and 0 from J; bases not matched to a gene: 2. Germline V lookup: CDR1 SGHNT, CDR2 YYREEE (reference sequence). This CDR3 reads CASSLRDRANYGYTF. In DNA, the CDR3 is TGTGCCAGCAGCTTACGGGACAGGGCTAACTATGGCTACACCTTC.

The CDR3 protein is CASSSRTGVDGNTIYF. The CDR3 DNA sequence: TGTGCCAGCAGCTCACGGACAGGGGTGGATGGAAACACCATATATTTT. This chain connects TRBV7-8 to TRBJ1-3; 9 bases align to TRBD1. The CDR3 runs to 16 residues. The J segment lost 3 bases and the V segment lost 4 bases, leaving 7 bases of the junction unmatched. Germline CDR1 reads SGHVS; CDR2 reads FQNEAQ.

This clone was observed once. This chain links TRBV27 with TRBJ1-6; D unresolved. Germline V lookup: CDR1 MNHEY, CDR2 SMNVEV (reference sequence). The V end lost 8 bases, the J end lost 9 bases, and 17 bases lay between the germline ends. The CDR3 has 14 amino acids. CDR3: CASGSIESPSPLHF. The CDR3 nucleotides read TGTGCCAGCGGGAGCATTGAATCGCCTTCACCCCTCCACTTT.

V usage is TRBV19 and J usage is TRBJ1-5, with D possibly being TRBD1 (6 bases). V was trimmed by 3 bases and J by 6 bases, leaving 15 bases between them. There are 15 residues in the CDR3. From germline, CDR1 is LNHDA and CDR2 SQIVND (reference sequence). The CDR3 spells CASSIGGGRTQPQHF. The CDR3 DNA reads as TGTGCCAGTAGTATTGGGGGCGGAAGGACTCAGCCCCAGCATTTT. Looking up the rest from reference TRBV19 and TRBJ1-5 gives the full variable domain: DGGITQSPKYLFRKEGQNVTLSCEQNLNHDAMYWYRQDPGQGLRLIYYSQIVNDFQKGDIAEGYSVSREKKESFPLTVTSAQKNPTAFYLCASSIGGGRTQPQHFGDGTRLSIL.

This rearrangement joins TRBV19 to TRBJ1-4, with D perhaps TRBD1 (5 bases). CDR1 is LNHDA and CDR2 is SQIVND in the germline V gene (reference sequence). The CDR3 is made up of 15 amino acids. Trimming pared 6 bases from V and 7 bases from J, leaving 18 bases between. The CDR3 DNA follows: TGTGCCAGTAGGACTAGGGGCGGTGGTGTTGAAAAACTGTTTTTT. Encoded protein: CASRTRGGGVEKLFF. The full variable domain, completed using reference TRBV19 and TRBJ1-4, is DGGITQSPKYLFRKEGQNVTLSCEQNLNHDAMYWYRQDPGQGLRLIYYSQIVNDFQKGDIAEGYSVSREKKESFPLTVTSAQKNPTAFYLCASRTRGGGVEKLFFGSGTQLSVL.

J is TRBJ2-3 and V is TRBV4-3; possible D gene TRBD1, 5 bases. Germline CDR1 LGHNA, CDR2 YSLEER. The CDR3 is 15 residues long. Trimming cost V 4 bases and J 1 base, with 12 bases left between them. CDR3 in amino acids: CASSLDRQRTDTQYF. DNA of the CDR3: TGCGCCAGCAGCCTTGACAGACAACGCACAGATACGCAGTATTTT.

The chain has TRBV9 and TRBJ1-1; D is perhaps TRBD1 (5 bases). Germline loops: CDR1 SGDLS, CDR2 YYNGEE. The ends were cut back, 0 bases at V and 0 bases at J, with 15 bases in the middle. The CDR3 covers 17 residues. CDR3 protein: CASSVGWGSQMNTEAFF. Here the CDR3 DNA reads TGTGCCAGCAGCGTAGGTTGGGGCAGTCAGATGAACACTGAAGCTTTCTTT.

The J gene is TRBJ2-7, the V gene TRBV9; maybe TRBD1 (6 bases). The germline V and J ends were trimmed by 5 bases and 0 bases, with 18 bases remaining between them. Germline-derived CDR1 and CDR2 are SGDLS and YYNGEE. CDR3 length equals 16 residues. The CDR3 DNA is TGTGCCAGCAGTTTGGGGGCAGGGGCCTTCTCCTACGAGCAGTACTTC. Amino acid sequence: CASSLGAGAFSYEQYF.

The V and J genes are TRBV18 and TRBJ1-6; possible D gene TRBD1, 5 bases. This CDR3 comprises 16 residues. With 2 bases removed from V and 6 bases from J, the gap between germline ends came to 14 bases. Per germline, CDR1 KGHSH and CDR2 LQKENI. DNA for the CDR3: TGTGCCAGCTCACCAGGGGTGGGGACTGTTAATTCACCCCTCCACTTT. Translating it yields CASSPGVGTVNSPLHF.

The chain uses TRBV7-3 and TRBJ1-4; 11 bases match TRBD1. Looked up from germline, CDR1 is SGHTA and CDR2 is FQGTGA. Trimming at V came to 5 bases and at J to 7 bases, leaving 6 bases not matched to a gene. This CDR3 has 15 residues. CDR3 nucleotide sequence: TGTGCCAGCAGCCCCGGGACAGGGGGAGGTGAAAAACTGTTTTTT. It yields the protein CASSPGTGGGEKLFF.

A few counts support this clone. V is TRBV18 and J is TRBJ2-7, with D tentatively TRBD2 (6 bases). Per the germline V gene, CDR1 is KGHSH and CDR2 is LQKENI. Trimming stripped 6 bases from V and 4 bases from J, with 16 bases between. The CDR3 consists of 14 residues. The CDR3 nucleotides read TGTGCCAGCTCCCAGGGACTTCTGGGGTACGAGCAGTACTTC. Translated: CASSQGLLGYEQYF.

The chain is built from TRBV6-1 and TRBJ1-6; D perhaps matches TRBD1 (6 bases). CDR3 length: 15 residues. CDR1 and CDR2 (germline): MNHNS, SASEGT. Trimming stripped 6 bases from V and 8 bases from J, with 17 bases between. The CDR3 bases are TGTGCCAGCAGCGCAGACAGGAATGTTTATTCACCCCTCCACTTT. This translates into CASSADRNVYSPLHF.

As DNA, the CDR3 is TGTGCCAGCAGCCTTCGGCGGGGGGCGAGAAATGAGCAGTTCTTC. This gives the protein CASSLRRGARNEQFF. This chain links TRBV11-2 with TRBJ2-1; 8 bases align to TRBD2. V was pared by 5 bases and J by 7 bases, with 10 bases of the junction left unmatched. CDR3 length: 15 amino acids. Germline V gene data show CDR1 as SGHAT and CDR2 as FQNNGV.

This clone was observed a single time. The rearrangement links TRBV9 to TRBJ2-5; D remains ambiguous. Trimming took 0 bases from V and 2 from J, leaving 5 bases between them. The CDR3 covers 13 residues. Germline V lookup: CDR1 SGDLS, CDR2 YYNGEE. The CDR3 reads CASSVAPQETQYF. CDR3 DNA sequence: TGTGCCAGCAGCGTAGCCCCACAAGAGACCCAGTACTTC.

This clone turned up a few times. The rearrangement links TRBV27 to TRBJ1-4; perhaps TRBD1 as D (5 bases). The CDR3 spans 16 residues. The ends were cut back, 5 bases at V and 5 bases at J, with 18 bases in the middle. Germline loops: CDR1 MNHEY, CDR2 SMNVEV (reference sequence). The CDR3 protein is CASSPLTAAINEKLFF. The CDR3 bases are TGTGCCAGCAGTCCTCTGACAGCCGCAATCAATGAAAAACTGTTTTTT.

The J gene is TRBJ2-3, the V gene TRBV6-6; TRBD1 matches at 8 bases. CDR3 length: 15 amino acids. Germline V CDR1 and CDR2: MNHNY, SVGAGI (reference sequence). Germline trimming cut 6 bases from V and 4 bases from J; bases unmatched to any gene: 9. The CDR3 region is CASRPGGVRADTQYF. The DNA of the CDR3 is TGTGCCAGCAGACCAGGGGGCGTGAGGGCAGATACGCAGTATTTT.

CDR3 loop: CASSVGGVQDTIYF. The CDR3 DNA reads as TGTGCCAGCAGTGTAGGAGGGGTACAGGACACCATATATTTT. The rearrangement links TRBV6-1 to TRBJ2-2; maybe TRBD1 (5 bases). The J call may not be correct, given that the DNA end is closer to TRBJ1-3. Germline V gene data show CDR1 as MNHNS and CDR2 as SASEGT. This CDR3 is 14 amino acids long.

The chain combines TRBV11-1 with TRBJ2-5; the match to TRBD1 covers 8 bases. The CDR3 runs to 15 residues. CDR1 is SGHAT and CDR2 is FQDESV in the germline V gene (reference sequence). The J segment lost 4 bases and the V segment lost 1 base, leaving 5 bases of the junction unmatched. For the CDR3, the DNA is TGTGCCAGCAGCTTAGGATTACAGGGGGGAGAGACCCAGTACTTC. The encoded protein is CASSLGLQGGETQYF.

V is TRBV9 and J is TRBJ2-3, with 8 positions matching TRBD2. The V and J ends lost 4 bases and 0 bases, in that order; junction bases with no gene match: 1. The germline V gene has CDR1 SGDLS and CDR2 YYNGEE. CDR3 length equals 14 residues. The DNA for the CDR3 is TGTGCCAGCAGCTCTAGCGGGAGCACAGATACGCAGTATTTT. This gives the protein CASSSSGSTDTQYF. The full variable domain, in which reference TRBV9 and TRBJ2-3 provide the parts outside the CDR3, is DSGVTQTPKHLITATGQRVTLRCSPRSGDLSVYWYQQSLDQGLQFLIQYYNGEERAKGNILERFSAQQFPDLHSELNLSSLELGDSALYFCASSSSGSTDTQYFGPGTRLTVL.